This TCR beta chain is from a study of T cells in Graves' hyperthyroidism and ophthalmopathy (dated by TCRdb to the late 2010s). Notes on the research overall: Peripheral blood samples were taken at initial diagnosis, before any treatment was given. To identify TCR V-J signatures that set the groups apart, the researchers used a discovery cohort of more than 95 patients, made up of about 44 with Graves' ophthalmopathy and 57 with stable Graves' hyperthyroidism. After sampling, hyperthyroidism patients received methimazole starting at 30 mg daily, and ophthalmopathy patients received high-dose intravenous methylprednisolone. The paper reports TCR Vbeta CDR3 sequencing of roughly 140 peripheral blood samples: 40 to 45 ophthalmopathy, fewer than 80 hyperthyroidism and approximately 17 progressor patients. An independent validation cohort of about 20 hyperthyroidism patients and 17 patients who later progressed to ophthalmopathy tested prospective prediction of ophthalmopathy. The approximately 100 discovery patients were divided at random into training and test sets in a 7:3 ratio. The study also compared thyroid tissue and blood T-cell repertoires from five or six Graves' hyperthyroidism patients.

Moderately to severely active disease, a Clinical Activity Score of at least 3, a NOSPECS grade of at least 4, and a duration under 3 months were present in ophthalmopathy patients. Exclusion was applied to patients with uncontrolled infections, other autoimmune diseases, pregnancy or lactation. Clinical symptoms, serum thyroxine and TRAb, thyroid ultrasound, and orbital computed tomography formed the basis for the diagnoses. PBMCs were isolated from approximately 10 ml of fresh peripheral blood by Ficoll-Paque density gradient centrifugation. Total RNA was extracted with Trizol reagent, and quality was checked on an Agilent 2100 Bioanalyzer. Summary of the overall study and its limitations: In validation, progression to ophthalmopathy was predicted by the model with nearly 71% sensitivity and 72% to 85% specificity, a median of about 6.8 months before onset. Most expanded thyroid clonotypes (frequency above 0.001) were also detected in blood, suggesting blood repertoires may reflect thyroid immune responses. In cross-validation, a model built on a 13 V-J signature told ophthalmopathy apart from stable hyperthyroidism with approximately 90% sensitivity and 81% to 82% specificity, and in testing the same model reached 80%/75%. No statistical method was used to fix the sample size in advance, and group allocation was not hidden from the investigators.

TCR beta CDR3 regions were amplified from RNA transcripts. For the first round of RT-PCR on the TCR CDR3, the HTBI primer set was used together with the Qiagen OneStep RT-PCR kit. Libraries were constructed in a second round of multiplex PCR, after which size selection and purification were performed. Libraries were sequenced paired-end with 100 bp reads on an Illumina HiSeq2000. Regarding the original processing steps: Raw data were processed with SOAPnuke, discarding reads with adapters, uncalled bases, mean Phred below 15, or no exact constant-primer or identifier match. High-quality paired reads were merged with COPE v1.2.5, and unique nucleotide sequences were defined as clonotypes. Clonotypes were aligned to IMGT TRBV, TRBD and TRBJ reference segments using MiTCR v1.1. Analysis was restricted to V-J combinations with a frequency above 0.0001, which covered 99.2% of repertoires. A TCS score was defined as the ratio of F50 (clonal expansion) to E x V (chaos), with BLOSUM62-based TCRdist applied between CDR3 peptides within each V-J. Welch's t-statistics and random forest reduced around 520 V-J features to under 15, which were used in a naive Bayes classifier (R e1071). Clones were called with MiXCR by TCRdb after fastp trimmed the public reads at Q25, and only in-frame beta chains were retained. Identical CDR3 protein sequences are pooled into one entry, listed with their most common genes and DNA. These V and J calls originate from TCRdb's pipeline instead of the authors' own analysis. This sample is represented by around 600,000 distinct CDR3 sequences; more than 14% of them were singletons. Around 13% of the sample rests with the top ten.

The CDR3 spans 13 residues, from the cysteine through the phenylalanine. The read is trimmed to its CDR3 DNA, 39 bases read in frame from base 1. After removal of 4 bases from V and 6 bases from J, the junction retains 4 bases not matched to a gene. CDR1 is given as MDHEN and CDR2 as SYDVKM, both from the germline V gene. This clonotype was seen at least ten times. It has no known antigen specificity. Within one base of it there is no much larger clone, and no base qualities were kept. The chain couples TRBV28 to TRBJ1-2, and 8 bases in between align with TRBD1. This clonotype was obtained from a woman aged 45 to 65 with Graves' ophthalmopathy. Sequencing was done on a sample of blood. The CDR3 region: CASSSQGGNGYTF. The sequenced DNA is TGTGCCAGCAGTTCACAGGGGGGTAATGGCTACACCTTC.